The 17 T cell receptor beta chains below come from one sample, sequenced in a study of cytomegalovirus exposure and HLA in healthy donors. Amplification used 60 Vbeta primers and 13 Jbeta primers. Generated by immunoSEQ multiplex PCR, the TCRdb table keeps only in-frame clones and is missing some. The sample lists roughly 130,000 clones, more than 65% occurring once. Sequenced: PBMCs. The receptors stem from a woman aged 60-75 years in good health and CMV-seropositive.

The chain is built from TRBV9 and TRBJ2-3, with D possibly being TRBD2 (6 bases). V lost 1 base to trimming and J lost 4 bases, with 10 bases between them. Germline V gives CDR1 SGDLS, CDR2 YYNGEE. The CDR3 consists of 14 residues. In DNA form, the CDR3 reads TGTGCCAGCAGCGTATCTCCGGGGGCAGATACGCAGTATTTT. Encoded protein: CASSVSPGADTQYF.

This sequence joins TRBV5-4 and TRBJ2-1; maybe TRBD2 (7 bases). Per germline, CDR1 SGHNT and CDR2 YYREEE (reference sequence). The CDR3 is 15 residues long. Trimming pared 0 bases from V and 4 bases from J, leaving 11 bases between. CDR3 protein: CASSLGGGKYNEQFF. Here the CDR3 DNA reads TGTGCCAGCAGCTTGGGCGGGGGCAAATACAATGAGCAGTTCTTC. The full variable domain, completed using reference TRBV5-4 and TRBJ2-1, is ETGVTQSPTHLIKTRGQQVTLRCSSQSGHNTVSWYQQALGQGPQFIFQYYREEENGRGNFPPRFSGLQFPNYSSELNVNALELDDSALYLCASSLGGGKYNEQFFGPGTRLTVL.

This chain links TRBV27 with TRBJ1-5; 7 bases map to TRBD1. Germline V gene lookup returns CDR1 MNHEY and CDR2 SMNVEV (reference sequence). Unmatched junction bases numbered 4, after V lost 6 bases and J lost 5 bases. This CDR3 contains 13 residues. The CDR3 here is CASRRDSDQPQHF. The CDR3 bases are TGTGCCAGCAGAAGGGACAGCGATCAGCCCCAGCATTTT.

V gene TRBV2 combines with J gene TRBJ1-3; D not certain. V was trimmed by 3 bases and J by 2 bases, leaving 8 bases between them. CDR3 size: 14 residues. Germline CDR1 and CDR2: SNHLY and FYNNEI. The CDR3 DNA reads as TGTGCCAGCAGTGATTCAAGCGCTGGAAACACCATATATTTT. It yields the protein CASSDSSAGNTIYF. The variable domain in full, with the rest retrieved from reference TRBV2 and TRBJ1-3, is EPEVTQTPSHQVTQMGQEVILRCVPISNHLYFYWYRQILGQKVEFLVSFYNNEISEKSEIFDDQFSVERPDGSNFTLKIRSTKLEDSAMYFCASSDSSAGNTIYFGEGSWLTVV.

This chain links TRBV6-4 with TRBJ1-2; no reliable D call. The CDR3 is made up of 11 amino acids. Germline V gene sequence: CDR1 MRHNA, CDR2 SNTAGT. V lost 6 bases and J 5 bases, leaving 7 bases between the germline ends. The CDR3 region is CASSDRYGYTF. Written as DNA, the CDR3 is TGTGCCAGCAGCGACCGGTATGGCTACACCTTC.

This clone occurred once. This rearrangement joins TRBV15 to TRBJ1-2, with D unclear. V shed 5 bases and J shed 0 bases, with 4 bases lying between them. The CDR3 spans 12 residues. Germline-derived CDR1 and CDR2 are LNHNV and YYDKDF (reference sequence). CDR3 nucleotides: TGTGCCACCAGCCAGGCTAACTATGGCTACACCTTC. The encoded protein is CATSQANYGYTF. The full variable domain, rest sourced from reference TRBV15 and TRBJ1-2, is DAMVIQNPRYQVTQFGKPVTLSCSQTLNHNVMYWYQQKSSQAPKLLFHYYDKDFNNEADTPDNFQSRRPNTSFCFLDIRSPGLGDTAMYLCATSQANYGYTFGSGTRLTVV.

The CDR3 is CASSELGVAGLADTQYF. CDR3 sequence (DNA): TGTGCCAGCAGTGAATTGGGGGTAGCGGGGCTGGCAGATACGCAGTATTTT. The chain links TRBV25-1 to TRBJ2-3, with 8 bases matching TRBD2. V was clipped by 1 base and J by 4 bases; unmatched bases: 10. CDR3 length: 17 residues. The V gene's germline CDR1 is MGHDK and CDR2 SYGVNS.

CDR3 DNA sequence: TGTGCCAGCACGAGGGTAGGCAATGAGCAGTTCTTC. The encoded protein is CASTRVGNEQFF. The chain carries TRBV6-1 and TRBJ2-1; TRBD2 might be the D (5 bases). The V gene lost 7 bases and the J gene lost 6 bases, with 10 bases spanning the gap. Germline V CDR1 and CDR2: MNHNS, SASEGT. The CDR3 totals 12 residues.

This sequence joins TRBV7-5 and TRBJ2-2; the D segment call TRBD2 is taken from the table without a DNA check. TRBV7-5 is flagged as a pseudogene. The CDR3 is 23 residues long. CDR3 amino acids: CARSLTPPTTSGAPAPNTGELFF. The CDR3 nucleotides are TGTGCCAGAAGCTTAACCCCTCCTACGACTAGCGGGGCCCCTGCTCCGAACACCGGGGAGCTGTTTTTT.

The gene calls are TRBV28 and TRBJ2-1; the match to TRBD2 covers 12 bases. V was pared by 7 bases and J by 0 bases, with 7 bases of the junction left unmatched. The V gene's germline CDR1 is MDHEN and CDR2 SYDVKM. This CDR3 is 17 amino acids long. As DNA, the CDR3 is TGTGCCAGCACCCCGACTAGCGGGGGCGTCTCCTACAATGAGCAGTTCTTC. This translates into CASTPTSGGVSYNEQFF. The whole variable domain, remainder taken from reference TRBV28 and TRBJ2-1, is DVKVTQSSRYLVKRTGEKVFLECVQDMDHENMFWYRQDPGLGLRLIYFSYDVKMKEKGDIPEGYSVSREKKERFSLILESASTNQTSMYLCASTPTSGGVSYNEQFFGPGTRLTVL.

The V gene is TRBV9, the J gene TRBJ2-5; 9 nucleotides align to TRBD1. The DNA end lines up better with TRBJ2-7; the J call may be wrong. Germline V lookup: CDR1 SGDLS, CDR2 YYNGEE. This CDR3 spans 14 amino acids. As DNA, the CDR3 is TGTGCCAGCAGCGTGGGGGACAGGGTCTACGAGCAGTACTTC. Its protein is CASSVGDRVYEQYF.

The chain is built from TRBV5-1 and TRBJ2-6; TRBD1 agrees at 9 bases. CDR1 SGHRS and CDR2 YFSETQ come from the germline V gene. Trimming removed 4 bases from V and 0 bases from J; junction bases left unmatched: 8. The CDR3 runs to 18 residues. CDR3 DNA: TGCGCCAGCAGCACCCGGGACAGGGCTTACTCTGGGGCCAACGTCCTGACTTTC. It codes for CASSTRDRAYSGANVLTF.

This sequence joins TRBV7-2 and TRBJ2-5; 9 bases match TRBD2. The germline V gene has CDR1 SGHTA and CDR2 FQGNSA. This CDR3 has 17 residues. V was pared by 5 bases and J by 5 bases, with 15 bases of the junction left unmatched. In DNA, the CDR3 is TGTGCCAGCAGCCCCGGGGTAGCGGGAGCCACCCGGGAGACCCAGTACTTC. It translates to CASSPGVAGATRETQYF.

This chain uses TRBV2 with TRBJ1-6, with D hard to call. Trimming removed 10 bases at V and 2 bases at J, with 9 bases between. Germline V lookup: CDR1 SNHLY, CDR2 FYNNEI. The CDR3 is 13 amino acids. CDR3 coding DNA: TGTGCCACCTCTCCCGCCTATAATTCACCCCTCCACTTT. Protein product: CATSPAYNSPLHF.

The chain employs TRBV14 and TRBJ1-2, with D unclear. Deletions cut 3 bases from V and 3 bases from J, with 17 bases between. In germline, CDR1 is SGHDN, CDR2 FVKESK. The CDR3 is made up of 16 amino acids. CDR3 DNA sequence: TGTGCCAGCAGCCAGTTTGCTATTGTAGATGACTATGGCTACACCTTC. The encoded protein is CASSQFAIVDDYGYTF.

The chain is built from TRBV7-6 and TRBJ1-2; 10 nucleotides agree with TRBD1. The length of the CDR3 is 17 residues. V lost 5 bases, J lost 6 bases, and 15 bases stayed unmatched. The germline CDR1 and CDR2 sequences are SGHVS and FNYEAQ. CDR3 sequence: CASSQFSLEGQGNGYTF. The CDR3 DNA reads TGTGCCAGCAGCCAATTCTCCCTAGAGGGACAGGGGAATGGCTACACCTTC.

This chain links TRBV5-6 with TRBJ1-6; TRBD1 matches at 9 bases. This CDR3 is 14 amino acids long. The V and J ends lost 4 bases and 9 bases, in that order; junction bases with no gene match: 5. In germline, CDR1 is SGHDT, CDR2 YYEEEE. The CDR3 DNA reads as TGTGCCAGCAGCCCCACAGGGGGCAGTTCACCCCTCCACTTT. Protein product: CASSPTGGSSPLHF. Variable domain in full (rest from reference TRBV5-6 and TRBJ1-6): DAGVTQSPTHLIKTRGQQVTLRCSPKSGHDTVSWYQQALGQGPQFIFQYYEEEERQRGNFPDRFSGHQFPNYSSELNVNALLLGDSALYLCASSPTGGSSPLHFGNGTRLTVT.